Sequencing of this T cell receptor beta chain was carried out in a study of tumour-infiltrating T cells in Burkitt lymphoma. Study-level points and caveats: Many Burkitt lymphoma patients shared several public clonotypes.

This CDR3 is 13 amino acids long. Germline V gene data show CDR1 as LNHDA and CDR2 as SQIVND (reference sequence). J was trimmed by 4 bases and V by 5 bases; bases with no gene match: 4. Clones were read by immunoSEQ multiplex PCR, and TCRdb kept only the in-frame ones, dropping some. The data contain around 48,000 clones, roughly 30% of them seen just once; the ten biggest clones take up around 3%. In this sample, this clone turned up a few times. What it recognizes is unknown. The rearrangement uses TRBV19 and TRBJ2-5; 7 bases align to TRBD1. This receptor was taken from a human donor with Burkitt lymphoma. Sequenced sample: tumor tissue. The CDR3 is CASSPDRSETQYF. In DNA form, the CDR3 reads TGTGCCAGTAGTCCGGACAGGTCAGAGACCCAGTACTTC.